The rows below give T cell receptor beta chains drawn from one sample of a study of STAT5B mutations in CD4+ large granular lymphocyte leukemia. The protocol was immunoSEQ multiplex PCR, while the TCRdb copy is restricted to in-frame clones and leaves out a portion. Among over 45,000 clones listed, about three quarters were seen once. Source material: CD4+ T cells from blood buffy coats. The receptors shown here come from a human donor in good health. CDR3s include the opening cysteine and the closing phenylalanine or tryptophan. The D gene is left open where the match is weak. Rows give clone size only sometimes, using once, few, many, or a class for an expanded clone.

V: TRBV28; size: once; D: TRBD2; J: TRBJ2-5; CDR3: CASRHYLSGLAGGSPRETQYF; DNA: TGTGCCAGCAGGCACTACCTCTCGGGACTAGCGGGGGGTTCTCCTCGGGAGACCCAGTACTTC
V: TRBV28; size: .; D: .; J: TRBJ2-2; CDR3: CASGRTLSNTGELFF; DNA: TGTGCCAGCGGGCGGACATTATCGAACACCGGGGAGCTGTTTTTT
V: TRBV27; size: .; D: .; J: TRBJ1-6; CDR3: CASSVTGGYNSPLHF; DNA: TGTGCCAGCAGTGTAACAGGAGGTTATAATTCACCCCTCCACTTT
V: TRBV5-1; size: .; D: TRBD2; J: TRBJ2-5; CDR3: CASSRTLGAGEETQYF; DNA: TGCGCCAGCAGCAGGACCCTCGGGGCGGGGGAAGAGACCCAGTACTTC
V: TRBV5-1; size: once; D: TRBD1; J: TRBJ1-1; CDR3: CASSLGQGLNTEAFF; DNA: TGCGCCAGCAGCTTGGGACAGGGATTGAACACTGAAGCTTTCTTT
V: TRBV5-1; size: .; D: TRBD2; J: TRBJ2-2; CDR3: CASSFLGLEGYTGELFF; DNA: TGCGCCAGCAGCTTCCTAGGACTAGAGGGGTACACCGGGGAGCTGTTTTTT
V: TRBV5-6; size: .; D: .; J: TRBJ1-5; CDR3: CASSLGAYGYSNQPQHF; DNA: TGTGCCAGCAGCTTAGGCGCTTACGGATATAGCAATCAGCCCCAGCATTTT
V: TRBV18; size: few; D: .; J: TRBJ2-7; CDR3: CASSPVDAVGDQYF; DNA: TGTGCCAGCTCACCAGTTGACGCGGTGGGGGATCAGTACTTC
V: TRBV14; size: .; D: .; J: TRBJ1-2; CDR3: CASSQDWGNGYTF; DNA: TGTGCCAGCAGCCAAGATTGGGGGAATGGCTACACCTTC
V: TRBV7-2; size: .; D: TRBD2; J: TRBJ2-7; CDR3: CASSLGPASGYEQYF; DNA: TGTGCCAGCAGCTTAGGTCCGGCTAGCGGGTACGAGCAGTACTTC
V: TRBV7-7; size: .; D: .; J: TRBJ1-1; CDR3: CASSLGGDVPYQRPEAFF; DNA: TGTGCTAGCAGCTTAGGGGGGGACGTTCCATACCAGAGGCCTGAAGCTTTCTTT
V: TRBV6-1; size: few; D: .; J: TRBJ1-5; CDR3: CASSEGAGAIHPHF; DNA: TGTGCCAGCAGTGAGGGGGCAGGGGCTATCCATCCGCATTTT
V: TRBV30; size: .; D: .; J: TRBJ1-4; CDR3: CAWSRDLNEKLFF; DNA: TGTGCCTGGTCCCGGGACCTAAATGAAAAACTGTTTTTT
V: TRBV5-1; size: few; D: .; J: TRBJ2-3; CDR3: CASSSPIGDTQYF; DNA: TGCGCCAGCAGCTCCCCTATCGGGGATACGCAGTATTTT
V: TRBV11-2; size: .; D: .; J: TRBJ2-7; CDR3: CASSFQGGTYEQYF; DNA: TGTGCCAGCAGCTTCCAGGGGGGGACCTACGAGCAGTACTTC
V: TRBV7-6; size: few; D: TRBD1; J: TRBJ2-1; CDR3: CASSASGTGNNEQFF; DNA: TGTGCCAGCAGCGCATCCGGGACAGGGAATAATGAGCAGTTCTTC
V: TRBV4-2; size: .; D: TRBD2; J: TRBJ2-3; CDR3: CASSQDRRGRDTQYF; DNA: TGTGCCAGCAGCCAAGATCGGCGGGGGAGGGATACGCAGTATTTT
V: TRBV11-2; size: .; D: .; J: TRBJ2-5; CDR3: CASSPQGGETQYF; DNA: TGTGCCAGCAGCCCTCAGGGTGGAGAGACCCAGTACTTC
V: TRBV6-5; size: .; D: TRBD2; J: TRBJ2-3; CDR3: CASKAGGRTDTQYF; DNA: TGTGCCAGCAAAGCGGGGGGCAGGACAGATACGCAGTATTTT
V: TRBV5-1; size: .; D: .; J: TRBJ1-1; CDR3: CASSRGGQGTEAFF; DNA: TGCGCCAGCAGTAGGGGGGGGCAAGGCACTGAAGCTTTCTTT
V: TRBV30; size: few; D: TRBD1; J: TRBJ1-4; CDR3: CAWSSGTGGGQEKLFF; DNA: TGTGCCTGGAGTAGCGGGACAGGGGGGGGACAGGAAAAACTGTTTTTT
V: TRBV7-8; size: .; D: TRBD1; J: TRBJ1-2; CDR3: CASSSLDRGLGYTF; DNA: TGTGCCAGCAGCTCCCTGGACAGGGGGCTCGGCTACACCTTC
V: TRBV7-9; size: .; D: .; J: TRBJ2-1; CDR3: CASSSQGPYDNEQFF; DNA: TGTGCCAGCAGCTCACAGGGACCATACGACAATGAGCAGTTCTTC
V: TRBV27; size: .; D: .; J: TRBJ1-6; CDR3: CASSLSRMSPLHF; DNA: TGTGCCAGCAGTTTATCCAGGATGTCACCCCTCCACTTT
V: TRBV30; size: few; D: .; J: TRBJ1-6; CDR3: CAWAQASPLHF; DNA: TGTGCCTGGGCGCAGGCTTCACCCCTCCACTTT
V: TRBV7-8; size: once; D: TRBD1; J: TRBJ1-4; CDR3: CASSLRTGFNEKLFF; DNA: TGTGCCAGCAGCCTGAGGACAGGTTTTAATGAAAAACTGTTTTTT
V: TRBV15; size: .; D: .; J: TRBJ2-7; CDR3: CATSSWGSSVGYEQYF; DNA: TGTGCCACCAGCAGCTGGGGTAGCTCAGTCGGCTACGAGCAGTACTTC
V: TRBV13; size: few; D: TRBD1; J: TRBJ1-1; CDR3: CASSINRGITEAFF; DNA: TGTGCCAGCAGCATCAACAGGGGAATCACTGAAGCTTTCTTT
V: TRBV6-1; size: .; D: .; J: TRBJ1-2; CDR3: CASSDANYGYTF; DNA: TGTGCCAGCAGTGACGCCAACTATGGCTACACCTTC
V: TRBV14; size: .; D: TRBD1; J: TRBJ2-7; CDR3: CASSQGGQGSLAKF; DNA: TGTGCCAGCAGCCAAGGAGGACAGGGGAGCCTGGCGAAATTC
V: TRBV5-1; size: .; D: .; J: TRBJ2-7; CDR3: CASRPQGPYEQYF; DNA: TGCGCCAGCAGACCTCAGGGACCCTACGAGCAGTACTTC
V: TRBV5-3; size: .; D: .; J: TRBJ1-1; CDR3: CARSLAGGIRTEAFF; DNA: TGTGCCAGAAGCTTGGCCGGGGGCATCCGCACTGAAGCTTTCTTT
V: TRBV7-2; size: .; D: .; J: TRBJ2-3; CDR3: CASSWTADTQYF; DNA: TGTGCCAGCAGCTGGACGGCAGATACGCAGTATTTT
V: TRBV7-9; size: .; D: .; J: TRBJ2-5; CDR3: CASSSNRQETQYF; DNA: TGTGCCAGCAGCTCTAACAGACAAGAGACCCAGTACTTC
V: TRBV4-1; size: .; D: TRBD1; J: TRBJ2-2; CDR3: CASSPPDRQSTGELFF; DNA: TGCGCCAGCAGCCCACCGGACAGGCAGAGCACCGGGGAGCTGTTTTTT
V: TRBV5-5; size: .; D: .; J: TRBJ1-5; CDR3: CASSKNQASGNQPQHF; DNA: TGTGCCAGCAGCAAAAACCAGGCGTCGGGCAATCAGCCCCAGCATTTT
V: TRBV4-2; size: .; D: TRBD2; J: TRBJ2-5; CDR3: CASSHFSGGAGETQYF; DNA: TGTGCCAGCAGCCACTTTAGCGGGGGGGCCGGTGAGACCCAGTACTTC
V: TRBV29-1; size: .; D: TRBD1; J: TRBJ2-5; CDR3: CSVVKGGAWETQYF; DNA: TGCAGCGTTGTTAAAGGGGGCGCATGGGAGACCCAGTACTTC
V: TRBV9; size: .; D: .; J: TRBJ2-3; CDR3: CASTVRGFSTDTQYF; DNA: TGTGCCAGCACCGTCCGTGGGTTCAGCACAGATACGCAGTATTTT
V: TRBV4-1; size: .; D: TRBD1; J: TRBJ2-5; CDR3: CASSPSGQGQETQYF; DNA: TGCGCCAGCAGCCCCTCGGGACAGGGACAAGAGACCCAGTACTTC
V: TRBV4-2; size: .; D: TRBD1; J: TRBJ1-4; CDR3: CASSQEQGTATNEKLFF; DNA: TGTGCCAGCAGCCAAGAACAGGGGACGGCAACTAATGAAAAACTGTTTTTT
V: TRBV19; size: few; D: TRBD1; J: TRBJ1-6; CDR3: CASRDRGDSPLHF; DNA: TGTGCCAGTCGGGACAGGGGGGATTCACCCCTCCACTTT
V: TRBV7-7; size: .; D: .; J: TRBJ2-2; CDR3: CASSLAKAGELFF; DNA: TGTGCTAGCAGCTTAGCTAAGGCCGGGGAGCTGTTTTTT
V: TRBV6-5; size: .; D: .; J: TRBJ1-2; CDR3: CASSYGFGYGYTF; DNA: TGTGCCAGCAGTTACGGATTCGGCTATGGCTACACCTTC
V: TRBV7-2; size: .; D: .; J: TRBJ1-1; CDR3: CASSPSGGLNTEAFF; DNA: TGTGCCAGCAGTCCGTCGGGGGGGTTGAACACTGAAGCTTTCTTT
V: TRBV14; size: .; D: .; J: TRBJ2-6; CDR3: CASSPVRFSGANVLTF; DNA: TGTGCCAGCAGCCCCGTTAGATTCTCTGGGGCCAACGTCCTGACTTTC
V: TRBV18; size: .; D: .; J: TRBJ2-7; CDR3: CASSPGANYEQYF; DNA: TGTGCCAGCTCACCCGGGGCGAACTACGAGCAGTACTTC
V: TRBV18; size: .; D: .; J: TRBJ2-1; CDR3: CASSLTFGENEQFF; DNA: TGTGCCAGCTCATTAACTTTCGGGGAAAATGAGCAGTTCTTC
V: TRBV27; size: .; D: .; J: TRBJ2-6; CDR3: CASSFSGANVLTF; DNA: TGTGCCAGCAGTTTCTCTGGGGCCAACGTCCTGACTTTC
V: TRBV5-1; size: .; D: TRBD2; J: TRBJ2-3; CDR3: CASSLPAGTDTQYF; DNA: TGCGCCAGCAGCTTGCCAGCGGGAACAGATACGCAGTATTTT
V: TRBV30; size: few; D: .; J: TRBJ2-6; CDR3: CAWSSGLGANVLTF; DNA: TGTGCCTGGAGCTCAGGGCTCGGGGCCAACGTCCTGACTTTC
V: TRBV4-1; size: .; D: TRBD1; J: TRBJ1-4; CDR3: CASSRPDRNEKLFF; DNA: TGCGCCAGCAGCCGACCGGACAGGAATGAAAAACTGTTTTTT
V: TRBV7-9; size: .; D: .; J: TRBJ1-2; CDR3: CASSLDIRDRGYTF; DNA: TGTGCCAGCAGCTTAGATATCAGAGACCGTGGCTACACCTTC